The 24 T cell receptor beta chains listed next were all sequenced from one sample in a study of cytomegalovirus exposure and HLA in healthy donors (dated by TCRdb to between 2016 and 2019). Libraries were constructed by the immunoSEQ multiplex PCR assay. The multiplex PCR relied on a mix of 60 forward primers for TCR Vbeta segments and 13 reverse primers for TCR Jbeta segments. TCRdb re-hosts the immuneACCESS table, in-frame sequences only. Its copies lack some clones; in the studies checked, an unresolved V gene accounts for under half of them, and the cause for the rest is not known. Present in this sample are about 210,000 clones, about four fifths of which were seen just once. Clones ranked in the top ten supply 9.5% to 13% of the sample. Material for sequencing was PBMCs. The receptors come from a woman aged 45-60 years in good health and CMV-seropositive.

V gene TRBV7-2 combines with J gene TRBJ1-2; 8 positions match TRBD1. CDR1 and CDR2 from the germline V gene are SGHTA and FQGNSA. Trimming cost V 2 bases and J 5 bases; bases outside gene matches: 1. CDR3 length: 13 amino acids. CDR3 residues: CASSLNRGYGYTF. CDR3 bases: TGTGCCAGCAGCTTAAACAGGGGGTATGGCTACACCTTC.

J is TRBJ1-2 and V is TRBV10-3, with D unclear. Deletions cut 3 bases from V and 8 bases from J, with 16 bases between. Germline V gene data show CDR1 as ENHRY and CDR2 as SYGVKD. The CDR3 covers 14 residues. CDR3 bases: TGTGCCATCAGTGACCCGGGAGGGAATCTGGGCTACACCTTC. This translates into CAISDPGGNLGYTF.

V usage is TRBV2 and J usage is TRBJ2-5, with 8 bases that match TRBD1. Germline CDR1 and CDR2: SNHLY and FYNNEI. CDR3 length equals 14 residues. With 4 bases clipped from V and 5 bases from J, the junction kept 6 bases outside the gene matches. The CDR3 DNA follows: TGTGCCAGCAGTGTTGGCAGGGGGCGTGAGACCCAGTACTTC. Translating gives CASSVGRGRETQYF.

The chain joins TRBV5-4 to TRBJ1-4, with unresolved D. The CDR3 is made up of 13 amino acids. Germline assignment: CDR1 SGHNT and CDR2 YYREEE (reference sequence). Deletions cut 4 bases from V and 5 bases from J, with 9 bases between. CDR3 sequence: CASSKQENEKLFF. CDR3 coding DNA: TGTGCCAGCAGCAAGCAGGAAAATGAAAAACTGTTTTTT.

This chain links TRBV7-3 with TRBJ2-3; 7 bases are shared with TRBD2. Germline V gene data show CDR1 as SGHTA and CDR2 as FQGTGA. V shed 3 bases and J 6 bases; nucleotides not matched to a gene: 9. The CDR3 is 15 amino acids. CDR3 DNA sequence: TGTGCCAGCAGCTTGGGTCTAGCGGTTTTGGATACGCAGTATTTT. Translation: CASSLGLAVLDTQYF.

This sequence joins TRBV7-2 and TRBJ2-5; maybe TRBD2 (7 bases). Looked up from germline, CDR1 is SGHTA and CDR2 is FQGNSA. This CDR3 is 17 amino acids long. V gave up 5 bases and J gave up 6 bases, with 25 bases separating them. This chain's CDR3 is CASSDSAGSGGVKTQYF. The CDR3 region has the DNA TGTGCCAGCAGCGACTCCGCGGGATCGGGGGGCGTAAAGACCCAGTACTTC.

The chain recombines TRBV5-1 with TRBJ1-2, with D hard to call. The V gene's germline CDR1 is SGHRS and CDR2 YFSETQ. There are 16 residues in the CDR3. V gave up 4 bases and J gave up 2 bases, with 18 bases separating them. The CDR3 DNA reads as TGCGCCAGCAGCCGCCCGGAGGCGGGTTACAACTATGGCTACACCTTC. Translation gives CASSRPEAGYNYGYTF.

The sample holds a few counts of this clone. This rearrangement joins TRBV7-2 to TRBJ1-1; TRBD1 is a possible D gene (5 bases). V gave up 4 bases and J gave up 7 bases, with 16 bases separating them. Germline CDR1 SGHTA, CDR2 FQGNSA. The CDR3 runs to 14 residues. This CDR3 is CASSSGTGGSEAFF. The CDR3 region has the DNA TGTGCCAGCAGCTCAGGGACGGGAGGGAGTGAAGCTTTCTTT.

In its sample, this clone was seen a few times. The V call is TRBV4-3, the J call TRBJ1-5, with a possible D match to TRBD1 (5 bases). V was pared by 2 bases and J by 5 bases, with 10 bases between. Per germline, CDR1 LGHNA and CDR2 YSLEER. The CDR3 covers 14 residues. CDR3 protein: CASSQKAGHQPQHF. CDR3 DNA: TGCGCCAGCAGCCAAAAAGCGGGGCATCAGCCCCAGCATTTT.

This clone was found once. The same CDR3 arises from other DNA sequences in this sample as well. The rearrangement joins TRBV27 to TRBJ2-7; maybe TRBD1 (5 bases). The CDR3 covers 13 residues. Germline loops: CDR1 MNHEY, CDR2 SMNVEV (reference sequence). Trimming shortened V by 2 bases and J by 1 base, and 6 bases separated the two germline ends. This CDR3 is CASSLRQSYEQYF. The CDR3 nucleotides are TGTGCCAGCAGTTTAAGACAGTCCTACGAGCAGTACTTC.

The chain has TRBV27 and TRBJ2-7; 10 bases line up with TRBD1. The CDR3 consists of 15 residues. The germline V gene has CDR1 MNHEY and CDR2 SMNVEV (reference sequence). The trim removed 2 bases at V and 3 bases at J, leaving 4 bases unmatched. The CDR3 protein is CASSLRDRGNYEQYF. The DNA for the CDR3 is TGTGCCAGCAGTTTAAGGGACAGGGGAAACTACGAGCAGTACTTC.

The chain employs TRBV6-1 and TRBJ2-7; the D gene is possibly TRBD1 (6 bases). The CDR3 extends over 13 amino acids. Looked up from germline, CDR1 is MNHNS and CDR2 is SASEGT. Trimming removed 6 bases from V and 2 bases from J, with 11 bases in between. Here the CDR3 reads CASREQGAYEQYF. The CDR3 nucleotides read TGTGCCAGCAGGGAACAGGGCGCCTACGAGCAGTACTTC.

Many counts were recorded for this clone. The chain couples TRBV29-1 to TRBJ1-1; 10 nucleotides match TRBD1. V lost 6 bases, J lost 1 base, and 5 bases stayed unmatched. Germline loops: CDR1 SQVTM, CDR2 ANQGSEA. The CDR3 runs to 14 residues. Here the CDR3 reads CSVADRGPNTEAFF. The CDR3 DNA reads TGCAGCGTGGCTGACAGGGGGCCGAACACTGAAGCTTTCTTT.

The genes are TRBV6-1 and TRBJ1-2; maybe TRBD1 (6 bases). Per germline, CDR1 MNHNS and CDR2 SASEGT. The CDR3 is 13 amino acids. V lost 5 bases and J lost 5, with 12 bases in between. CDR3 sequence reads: CASSQTGIYGYTF. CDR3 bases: TGTGCCAGCAGTCAGACAGGAATTTATGGCTACACCTTC.

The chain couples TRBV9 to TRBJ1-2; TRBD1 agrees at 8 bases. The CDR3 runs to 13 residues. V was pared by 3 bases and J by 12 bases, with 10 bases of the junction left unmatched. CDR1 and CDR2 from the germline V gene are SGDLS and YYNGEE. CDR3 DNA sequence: TGTGCCAGCAGCGGCGAGGCCAGGGGGCGGCACACCTTC. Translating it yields CASSGEARGRHTF.

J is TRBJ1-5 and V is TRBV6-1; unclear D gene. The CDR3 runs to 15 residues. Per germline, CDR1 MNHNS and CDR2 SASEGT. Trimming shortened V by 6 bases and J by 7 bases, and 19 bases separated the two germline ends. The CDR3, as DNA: TGTGCCAGCAGCTTCGGACTTGGCAGGCGGCAGCCCCAGCATTTT. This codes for CASSFGLGRRQPQHF.

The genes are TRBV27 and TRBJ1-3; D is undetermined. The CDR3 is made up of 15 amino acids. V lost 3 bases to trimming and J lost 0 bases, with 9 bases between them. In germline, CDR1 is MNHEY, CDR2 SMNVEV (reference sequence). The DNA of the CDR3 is TGTGCCAGCAGTTTTCGGGGTCCCTCTGGAAACACCATATATTTT. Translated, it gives CASSFRGPSGNTIYF.

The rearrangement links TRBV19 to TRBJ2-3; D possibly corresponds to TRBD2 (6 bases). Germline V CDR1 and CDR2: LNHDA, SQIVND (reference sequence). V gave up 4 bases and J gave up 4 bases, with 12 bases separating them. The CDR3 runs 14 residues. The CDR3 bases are TGTGCCAGTAGTACCGTTTGGGGGGCAGATACGCAGTATTTT. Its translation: CASSTVWGADTQYF.

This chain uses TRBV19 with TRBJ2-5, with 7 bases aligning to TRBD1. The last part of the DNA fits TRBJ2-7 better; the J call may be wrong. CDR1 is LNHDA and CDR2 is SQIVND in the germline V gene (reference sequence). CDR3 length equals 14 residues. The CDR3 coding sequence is TGTGCCAGTAGTATGACAGGGTCGGGGTACGAGCAGTACTTC. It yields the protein CASSMTGSGYEQYF.

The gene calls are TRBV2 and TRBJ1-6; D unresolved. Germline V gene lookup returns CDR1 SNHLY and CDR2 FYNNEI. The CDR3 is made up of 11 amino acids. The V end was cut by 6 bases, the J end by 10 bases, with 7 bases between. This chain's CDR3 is CASRLDSPLHF. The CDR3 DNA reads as TGTGCCAGCAGACTAGACTCACCCCTCCACTTT.

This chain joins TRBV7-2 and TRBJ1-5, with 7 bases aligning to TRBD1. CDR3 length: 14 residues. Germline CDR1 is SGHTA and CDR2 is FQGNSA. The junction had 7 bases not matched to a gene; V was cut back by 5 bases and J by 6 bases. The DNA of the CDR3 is TGTGCCAGCAGCGTCGACAGGGTCGGTCAGCCCCAGCATTTT. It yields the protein CASSVDRVGQPQHF.

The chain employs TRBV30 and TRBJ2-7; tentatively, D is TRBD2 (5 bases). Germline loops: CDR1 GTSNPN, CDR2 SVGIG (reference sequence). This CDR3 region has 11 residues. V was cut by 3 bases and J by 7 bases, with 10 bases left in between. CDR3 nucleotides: TGTGCCTGGAGACGGGGTAGAGAGCAGTACTTC. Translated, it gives CAWRRGREQYF.

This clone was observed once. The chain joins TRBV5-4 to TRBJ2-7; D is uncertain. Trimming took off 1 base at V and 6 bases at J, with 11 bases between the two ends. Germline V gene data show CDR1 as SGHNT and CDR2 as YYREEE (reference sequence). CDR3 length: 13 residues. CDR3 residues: CASSLPDFGEQYF. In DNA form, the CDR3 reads TGTGCCAGCAGCTTGCCCGACTTTGGCGAGCAGTACTTC.

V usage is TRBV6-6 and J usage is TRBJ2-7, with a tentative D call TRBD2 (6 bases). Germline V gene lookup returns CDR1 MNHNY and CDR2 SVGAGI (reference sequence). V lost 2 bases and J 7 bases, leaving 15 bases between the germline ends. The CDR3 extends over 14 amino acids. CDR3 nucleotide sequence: TGTGCCAGCAGTTACGGGGTAGGGGCGGGAGAGCAGTACTTC. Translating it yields CASSYGVGAGEQYF.